This TCR beta chain comes out of a study of cytomegalovirus exposure and HLA in healthy donors. The V gene's germline CDR1 is SGHNT and CDR2 YYREEE (reference sequence). The CDR3 consists of 16 residues. Losses at the gene ends were 3 bases for V and 6 bases for J; bases not matched to a gene: 6. The study ran its PCR with 60 Vbeta and 13 Jbeta primers. Assay used: immunoSEQ multiplex PCR; TCRdb lists only in-frame clones, some missing. The data contain some 250,000 clones, 80% to 85% of them singletons. The clonotype comes from a woman aged 55 to 70 in good health and CMV-seropositive. The V call is TRBV5-4, the J call TRBJ2-1, with 13 nucleotides matching TRBD2. Input material: PBMCs. The CDR3 bases are TGTGCCAGCAGCTCCAGACTAGCGGGAGGTGGCAATGAGCAGTTCTTC. It specifies CASSSRLAGGGNEQFF.